This TCR beta chain is from a study of blood T cell repertoires in COVID-19. Study information: PBMCs, B-cell-depleted T cells, or T cells provided the cDNA or gDNA that made up the material.

Trimming shortened V by 3 bases and J by 6 bases, and 11 bases separated the two germline ends. CDR3 length equals 13 residues. Germline V lookup: CDR1 MDHEN, CDR2 SYDVKM. Only in-frame clones appear in the TCRdb table, and some are missing; sequencing was by immunoSEQ multiplex PCR. The data show 350,000 to 450,000 clones, roughly 88% seen once. The V call is TRBV28, the J call TRBJ1-2; D is unclear. Sequences were obtained from PBMCs or T cells enriched from blood (not recorded which). The clonotype originates from a woman aged 18-29 years who had been exposed to COVID-19. CDR3 in amino acids: CASSFAGSDGYTF. CDR3 DNA: TGTGCCAGCAGTTTTGCAGGATCCGATGGCTACACCTTC.